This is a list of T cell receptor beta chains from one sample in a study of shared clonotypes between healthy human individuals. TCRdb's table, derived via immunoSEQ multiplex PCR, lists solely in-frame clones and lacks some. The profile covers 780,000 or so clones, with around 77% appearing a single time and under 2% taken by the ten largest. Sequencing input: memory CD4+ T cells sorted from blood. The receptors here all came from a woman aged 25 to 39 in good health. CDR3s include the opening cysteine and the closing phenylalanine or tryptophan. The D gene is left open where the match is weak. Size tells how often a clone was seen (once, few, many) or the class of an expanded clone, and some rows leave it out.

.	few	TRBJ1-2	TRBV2	TGTGCCGCGACGGGTGAGGGTAATGGCTACACCTTC	CAATGEGNGYTF
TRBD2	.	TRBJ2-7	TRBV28	TGTGCCAGCAGTGTGCCTAGCGGGAGCGGCTACGAGCAGTACTTC	CASSVPSGSGYEQYF
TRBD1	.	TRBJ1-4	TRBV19	TGTGCCACTAAGACTACTAGACAGGGTCGCGAAAAACTGTTTTTT	CATKTTRQGREKLFF
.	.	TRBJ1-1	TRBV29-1	TGCAGCGTTATGGCGAACACTGAAGCTTTCTTT	CSVMANTEAFF
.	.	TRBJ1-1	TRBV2	TGTGCCAGCAGCGGACAGCTGAACACTGAAGCTTTCTTT	CASSGQLNTEAFF
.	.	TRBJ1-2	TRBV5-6	TGTGCCAGCAGGCCCCGCCAGGGGAGGCATGGCTACACCTTC	CASRPRQGRHGYTF
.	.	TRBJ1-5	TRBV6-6	TGTGCCAGCAGAGCCCCGGAGGGGCCCCAGCATTTT	CASRAPEGPQHF
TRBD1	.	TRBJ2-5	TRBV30	TGTGCCTGGAATCAGGGGGCTGAGACCCAGTACTTC	CAWNQGAETQYF
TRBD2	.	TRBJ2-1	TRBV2	TGTGCCAGCAGCCGGGGCGGGAGGTACAATGAGCAGTTCTTC	CASSRGGRYNEQFF
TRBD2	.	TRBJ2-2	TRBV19	TGTGCCAGTAGCACCGGGGGACTAGCGACCCTCACCGGGGAGCTGTTTTTT	CASSTGGLATLTGELFF
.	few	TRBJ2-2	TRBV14	TGTGCCAGCAGCCAAGCGTACACCGGGGAGCTGTTTTTT	CASSQAYTGELFF
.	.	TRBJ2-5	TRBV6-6	TGTGCCAGCAACCGACTCGGAGAGACCCAGTACTTC	CASNRLGETQYF
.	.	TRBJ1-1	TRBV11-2	TGTGCCAGCAGCTTCGTTAACTCAAACACTGAAGCTTTCTTT	CASSFVNSNTEAFF
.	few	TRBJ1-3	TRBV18	TGTGCCAGCTCACCCGCGAAGGTCCCGGGGAACACCATATATTTT	CASSPAKVPGNTIYF
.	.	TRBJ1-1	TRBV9	TGTGCCAGCAGCGCGGTCGGGGAGAACACTGAAGCTTTCTTT	CASSAVGENTEAFF
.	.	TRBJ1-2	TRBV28	TGTGCCAGCAGTTTGAGAAGGAGCCCAGGTTATGGCTACACCTTC	CASSLRRSPGYGYTF
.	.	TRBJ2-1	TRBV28	TGTGCCAGCAGCCTGACTGCTGCAGACGTCTACAATGAGCAGTTCTTC	CASSLTAADVYNEQFF
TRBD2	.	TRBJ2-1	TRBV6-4	TGTGCCAGCAGTGCTAGCGGGAGGGGATACAATGAGCAGTTCTTC	CASSASGRGYNEQFF
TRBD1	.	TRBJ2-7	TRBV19	TGTGCCACTACCCGGACAGGGAGCTCCTACGAGCAGTACTTC	CATTRTGSSYEQYF